Listed below are T cell receptor beta chains from one sample, sequenced in a study of blood T cell repertoires in COVID-19. Only in-frame clones appear in the TCRdb table, and some are missing; sequencing was by immunoSEQ multiplex PCR. The sample consists of 150,000 or so clones, roughly 84% of them appearing once. Sequencing was carried out using peripheral blood. The receptors derive from a woman in her fifties or sixties in a cohort sampled during active or convalescent COVID-19. The CDR3 runs from the conserved cysteine through the conserved F or W. A D gene is named only where the DNA matches it firmly. Size is omitted from some rows. Given values are once, few, many or a class for expanded clones.

abundance	v_gene	d_gene	j_gene	CDR3nt	CDR3aa
NA	TRBV4-1	NA	TRBJ2-4	TGCGCCAGCAGCCAAGATGAAGCTAGCTCTATTCAGTACTTC	CASSQDEASSIQYF
NA	TRBV20-1	NA	TRBJ2-2	TGCAGTGCTAGTCTATCAGGGAACACCGGGGAGCTGTTTTTT	CSASLSGNTGELFF
NA	TRBV12-3/TRBV12-4	NA	TRBJ2-2	TGTGCCAGCAGTTTAGGAGAAACCGGGGAGCTGTTTTTT	CASSLGETGELFF
few	TRBV28	NA	TRBJ1-4	TGTGCCAGCAATCGGGGGATTTACGGAACTAATGAAAAACTGTTTTTT	CASNRGIYGTNEKLFF
NA	TRBV4-3	NA	TRBJ2-1	TGCGCCAGCAGCCAAGATTGGCCCCGGGACTCAAACAATGAGCAGTTCTTC	CASSQDWPRDSNNEQFF
NA	TRBV11-2	NA	TRBJ1-2	TGTGCCAGCAACCCCGGGACTTTATACTATGGCTACACCTTC	CASNPGTLYYGYTF
NA	TRBV11-2	NA	TRBJ1-2	TGTGCCAGCAGCTTAGAGTTTGAGGGCGGAGGGGGCTACACCTTC	CASSLEFEGGGGYTF
NA	TRBV10-3	TRBD1	TRBJ2-5	TGTGCCATCAGTGAACACGGGACAGGTCAAGAGACCCAGTACTTC	CAISEHGTGQETQYF
NA	TRBV19	TRBD1	TRBJ1-2	TGTGCCAGTAGTAGGCAACTGACAGGGCCGATCTATGGCTACACCTTC	CASSRQLTGPIYGYTF
NA	TRBV5-1	NA	TRBJ1-1	TGCGCCAGCAGCTTGTTCCCGACCCAGACAGACTTAAACACTGAAGCTTTCTTT	CASSLFPTQTDLNTEAFF
once	TRBV4-3	NA	TRBJ2-7	TGCGCCAGCAGCCAAGATGCCGCCCGGACCTTACGAGGGTTCTACGAGCAGTACTTC	CASSQDAARTLRGFYEQYF
NA	TRBV10-3	TRBD1	TRBJ2-5	TGTGCCATAGGGACAGGCCAAGAGACCCAGTACTTC	CAIGTGQETQYF
NA	TRBV12-3/TRBV12-4	NA	TRBJ1-2	TGTGCCAGCAGTTTTGGCACCCCGGGAGGCTACACCTTC	CASSFGTPGGYTF
once	TRBV5-4	NA	TRBJ2-2	TGTGCCAGCAGCTTGGAACGGCAGGGGAACACCGGGGAGCTGTTTTTT	CASSLERQGNTGELFF
NA	TRBV4-1	NA	TRBJ2-1	TGCGCCAGCAGCTCCGGACTCATCTCCTACAATGAGCAGTTCTTC	CASSSGLISYNEQFF
NA	TRBV5-5	NA	TRBJ1-1	TGTGCCAGCAGCTTTATGTCAGGGGCTGAAGCTTTCTTT	CASSFMSGAEAFF
NA	TRBV2	NA	TRBJ2-5	TGTGCCAGCAGGTTGGGGCTCCAAGAGACCCAGTACTTC	CASRLGLQETQYF
NA	TRBV5-1	NA	TRBJ1-5	TGCGCCAGCGTCTTCTCCCCGGGGTCTTATTGCAATCAGCCCCAGCATTTT	CASVFSPGSYCNQPQHF
NA	TRBV3-1/TRBV3-2	NA	TRBJ2-1	TGTGCCAGCAGCCGTCCAGGGCGCCATGAGCAGTTCTTC	CASSRPGRHEQFF
NA	TRBV19	NA	TRBJ2-7	TGTGCCAGTAGTTTTTCAGGGGAGAGCTCCTACGAGCAGTACTTC	CASSFSGESSYEQYF
few	TRBV4-2	TRBD2	TRBJ2-3	TGTGCCAGCAGCCAAGAACTAGCGGGAAGCACAGATACGCAGTATTTT	CASSQELAGSTDTQYF
NA	TRBV3-1/TRBV3-2	TRBD1	TRBJ1-4	TGTGCCAGCAGCGACCACCGGGACAGGGTGAAAGAAAAACTGTTTTTT	CASSDHRDRVKEKLFF
NA	TRBV4-1	TRBD1	TRBJ1-5	TGCGCCAGCAGCCGCTCCTGGACAGGGACCCATCAGCCCCAGCATTTT	CASSRSWTGTHQPQHF
NA	TRBV4-2	TRBD2	TRBJ2-1	TGTGCCAGCAGCCCCGGGGTAGCGGGGGGATCCAATGAGCAGTTCTTC	CASSPGVAGGSNEQFF
NA	TRBV7-9	NA	TRBJ2-7	TGTGCCAGCAGCCATAGCTCCTACGAGCAGTACTTC	CASSHSSYEQYF
NA	TRBV14	NA	TRBJ1-6	TGTGCCAGCAGCCAGTATACGGGCAGGGGCACGTTTAGTTCACCCCTCCACTTT	CASSQYTGRGTFSSPLHF
NA	TRBV5-1	NA	TRBJ1-1	TGCGCCAGCAGCTCCCCGGGACACTTGAACACTGAAGCTTTCTTT	CASSSPGHLNTEAFF
few	TRBV19	TRBD1	TRBJ1-1	TGTGCCAGTAGTGCACCGGGACAGGGGCCTGAAGCTTTCTTT	CASSAPGQGPEAFF
NA	TRBV27	NA	TRBJ2-2	TGTGCCAGCAGTTTATTCGGTTTGGACACCGGGGAGCTGTTTTTT	CASSLFGLDTGELFF
NA	TRBV11-1	NA	TRBJ1-1	TGTGCCAGCAGACCCCGGCGCGGGCCGAACACTGAAGCTTTCTTT	CASRPRRGPNTEAFF
NA	TRBV6-5	TRBD1	TRBJ1-6	TGTGCCAGCCATTTGGGACAGGTCAATTCACCCCTCCACTTT	CASHLGQVNSPLHF
NA	TRBV18	NA	TRBJ1-2	TGTGCCAGCTCACAACCCTCAGGGTGGTACACCTTC	CASSQPSGWYTF
NA	TRBV3-1/TRBV3-2	NA	TRBJ1-1	TGTGCCAGCAGCACCCCGGGGGGTTCGGATGAAGCTTTCTTT	CASSTPGGSDEAFF
NA	TRBV30	NA	TRBJ2-1	TGTGCCTGGATGCTCTCGGTACGAAGTGGTGAGCAGTTCTTC	CAWMLSVRSGEQFF
NA	TRBV5-5	NA	TRBJ1-4	TGTGCCAGCAGCCTACAGGGAGACGAAAAACTGTTTTTT	CASSLQGDEKLFF
NA	TRBV20-1	NA	TRBJ2-5	TGCAGTGCTAGTATGGCGGGGGCCGTGGAGACCCAGTACTTC	CSASMAGAVETQYF
NA	TRBV2	NA	TRBJ2-5	TGTGCCAGCAGTGAAGCGCGGGCTAGCTTGGAGACCCAGTACTTC	CASSEARASLETQYF
NA	TRBV18	TRBD2	TRBJ2-5	TGTGCCAGCTCGACTAGCGGGGAGACCCAGTACTTC	CASSTSGETQYF
NA	TRBV2	NA	TRBJ2-2	TGTGCCGCCGAACGCGGAGCCGGGGAGCTGTTTTTT	CAAERGAGELFF
NA	TRBV29-1	TRBD1	TRBJ1-1	TGCAGCGTCAACAGGGGGAACACTGAAGCTTTCTTT	CSVNRGNTEAFF
NA	TRBV18	NA	TRBJ2-7	TGTGCCAGCTCACGGGGGGACAGCCGGTATTCCTACGAGCAGTACTTC	CASSRGDSRYSYEQYF
NA	TRBV6-6	NA	TRBJ1-1	TGTGCCAGCAGTTATCTTGAAGCTTTCTTT	CASSYLEAFF
NA	TRBV5-6	TRBD2	TRBJ2-2	TGTGCCAGCAGCTCGGGGGGGCCCTCCTTTGGCGGGGAGCTGTTTTTT	CASSSGGPSFGGELFF
NA	TRBV27	TRBD2	TRBJ2-5	TGTGCCAGCAGTGACTCCGGGACTAGCGGGGGCGAGACCCAGTACTTC	CASSDSGTSGGETQYF
NA	TRBV3-1/TRBV3-2	NA	TRBJ1-3	TGTGCCAGCAGCCAAGGAGTTTTAGCAGTTGGGGGCCCGATCTATTTT	CASSQGVLAVGGPIYF
few	TRBV4-1	NA	TRBJ2-7	TGCGCCAGCAGCCAAGTTCAGGGGGGCCTCTACGAGCAGTACTTC	CASSQVQGGLYEQYF
NA	TRBV18	TRBD1	TRBJ1-2	TGTGCCAGCTCACCACCGAGACAGGGATACTATGGCTACACCTTC	CASSPPRQGYYGYTF
NA	TRBV12-5	TRBD1	TRBJ1-2	TGTGCTAGTGGTTTGGTAGCTTCAGGGGGCGTTGGCTACACCTTC	CASGLVASGGVGYTF
NA	TRBV29-1	NA	TRBJ1-5	TGCAGCCTGGCGGGGCCCAATCAGCCCCAGCATTTT	CSLAGPNQPQHF
few	TRBV27	TRBD2	TRBJ2-5	TGTGCCAGCAGCAGAGGACTAGCGGGGCAAGAGACCCAGTACTTC	CASSRGLAGQETQYF
NA	TRBV7-9	TRBD2	TRBJ2-5	TGTGCCAGCAGCCTCGGACTAGCGGGGGGTCTGGAGACCCAGTACTTC	CASSLGLAGGLETQYF